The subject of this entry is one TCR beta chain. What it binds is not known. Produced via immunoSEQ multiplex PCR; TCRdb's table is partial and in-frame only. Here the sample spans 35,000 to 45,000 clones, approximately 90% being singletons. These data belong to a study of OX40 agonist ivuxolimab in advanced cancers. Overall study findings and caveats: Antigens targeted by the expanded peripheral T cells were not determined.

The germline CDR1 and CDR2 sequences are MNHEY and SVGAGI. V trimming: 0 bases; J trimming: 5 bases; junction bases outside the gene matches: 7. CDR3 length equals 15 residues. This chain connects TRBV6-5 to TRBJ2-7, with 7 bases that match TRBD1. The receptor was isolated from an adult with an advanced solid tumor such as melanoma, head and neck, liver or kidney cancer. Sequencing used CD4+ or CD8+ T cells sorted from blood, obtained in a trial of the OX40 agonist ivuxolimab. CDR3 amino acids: CASSYSKGQGDEQYF. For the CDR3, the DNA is TGTGCCAGCAGTTACTCGAAAGGTCAGGGGGACGAGCAGTACTTC.